This T cell receptor (beta chain) was obtained from a study of regulatory T cells in long-lasting Graves disease. Study at large: Duration of antithyroid drug therapy among newly diagnosed Graves' patients was under 3 months.

Noted time point: newly diagnosed GD, antithyroid drugs for less than 3 months. RNA extracted from PBMCs served as the sequencing template. Roughly 9.3 milliliters of peripheral blood were taken and placed in EDTA tubes. Germline V CDR1 and CDR2: LNHNV, YYDKDF (reference sequence). V dropped 6 bases and J dropped 1 base, with 16 bases sitting between them. CDR3 size: 15 residues. HTBI primers from iRepertoire and Arm-PCR of CDR3 regions yielded the TCR beta libraries. TCRdb analysed the multiplex PCR reads with MiXCR anew, one entry per CDR3 protein. The sample holds around 240,000 distinct CDR3 sequences, 18% seen once. This clonotype was seen a few times. Its antigen is not known. Study-wide results and limits: Among samples with persistent disease, TRBV28, TRBJ1-2 and TRBJ2-5 were favored.

These records were also assigned to another study, of T cells in Graves' hyperthyroidism and ophthalmopathy. That study reports: When ophthalmopathy did not progress within 18 months, Graves' hyperthyroidism was considered stable.

The material was peripheral blood mononuclear cells (PBMCs), obtained at new diagnosis, from a patient treated with antithyroid drugs. The V call is TRBV15, the J call TRBJ2-7, with D perhaps TRBD1 (6 bases). This TCR was recovered from a woman aged 30 to 39 with Graves disease. The CDR3 region is CATSSQGHSSYEQYF. CDR3 coding DNA: TGTGCCACCAGTTCCCAGGGGCATTCTTCCTACGAGCAGTACTTC.